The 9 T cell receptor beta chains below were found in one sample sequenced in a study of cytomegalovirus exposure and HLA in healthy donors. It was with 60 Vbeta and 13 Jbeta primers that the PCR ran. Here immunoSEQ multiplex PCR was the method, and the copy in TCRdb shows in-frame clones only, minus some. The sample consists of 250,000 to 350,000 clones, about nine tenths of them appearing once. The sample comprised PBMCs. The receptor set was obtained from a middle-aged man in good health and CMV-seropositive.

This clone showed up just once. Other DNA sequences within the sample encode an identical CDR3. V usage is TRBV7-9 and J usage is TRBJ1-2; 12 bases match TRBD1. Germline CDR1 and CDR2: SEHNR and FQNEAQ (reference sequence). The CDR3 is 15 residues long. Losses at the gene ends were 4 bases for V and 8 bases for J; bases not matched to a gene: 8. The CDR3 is CASSSTGQGARGYTF. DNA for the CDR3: TGTGCCAGCAGCTCAACGGGACAGGGGGCGCGGGGCTACACCTTC.

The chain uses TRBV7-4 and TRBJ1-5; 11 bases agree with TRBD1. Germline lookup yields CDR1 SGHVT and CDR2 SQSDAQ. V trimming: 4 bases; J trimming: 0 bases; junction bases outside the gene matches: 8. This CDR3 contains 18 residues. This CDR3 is CASSSEDRGPYSNQPQHF. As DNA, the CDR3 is TGTGCCAGCAGCTCCGAGGACAGGGGGCCTTATAGCAATCAGCCCCAGCATTTT.

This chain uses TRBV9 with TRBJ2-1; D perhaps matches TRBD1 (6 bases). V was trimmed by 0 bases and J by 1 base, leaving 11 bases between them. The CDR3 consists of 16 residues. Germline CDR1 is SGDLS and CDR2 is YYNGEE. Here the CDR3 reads CASSVVGGPSYNEQFF. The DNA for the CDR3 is TGTGCCAGCAGCGTAGTAGGGGGTCCTTCCTACAATGAGCAGTTCTTC.

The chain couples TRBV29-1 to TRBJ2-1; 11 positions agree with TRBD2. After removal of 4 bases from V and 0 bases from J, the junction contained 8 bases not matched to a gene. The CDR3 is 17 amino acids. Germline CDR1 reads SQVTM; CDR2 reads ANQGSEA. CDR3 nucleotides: TGCAGCGTTGTTAGGCTTAGCGGGAGGGTCTCCTACAATGAGCAGTTCTTC. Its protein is CSVVRLSGRVSYNEQFF.

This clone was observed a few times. Here the CDR3 reads CASSPDRVGYTF. The CDR3 coding sequence is TGTGCCAGCAGCCCAGACAGGGTTGGCTACACCTTC. The chain carries TRBV14 and TRBJ1-2; TRBD1 agrees at 7 bases. The CDR3 is made up of 12 amino acids. Germline V gene data show CDR1 as SGHDN and CDR2 as FVKESK. With 4 bases clipped from V and 7 bases from J, the junction kept 3 bases outside the gene matches.

The CDR3 loop reads CASSQEGLAGHEQYF. Here the CDR3 DNA reads TGCGCCAGCAGCCAAGAGGGACTAGCGGGCCACGAGCAGTACTTC. This chain uses TRBV4-1 with TRBJ2-7; 12 nucleotides match TRBD2. CDR3 length equals 15 residues. Per the germline V gene, CDR1 is MGHRA and CDR2 is YSYEKL. V was clipped by 0 bases and J by 5 bases; unmatched bases: 2.

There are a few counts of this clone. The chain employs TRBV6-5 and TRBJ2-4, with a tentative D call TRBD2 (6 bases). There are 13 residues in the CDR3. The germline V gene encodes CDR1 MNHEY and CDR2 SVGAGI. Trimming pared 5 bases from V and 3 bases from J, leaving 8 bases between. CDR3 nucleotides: TGTGCCAGCAGTCGGGAGAGCAAAAACATTCAGTACTTC. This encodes CASSRESKNIQYF.

The CDR3 DNA reads TGTGCCAGCAGCGTAGAACAGGGGACGGCCTACGAGCAGTACTTC. This translates into CASSVEQGTAYEQYF. The V call is TRBV9, the J call TRBJ2-7; TRBD1 agrees at 7 bases. The ends lost 0 bases at V and 2 bases at J; junction bases unmatched: 5. Germline CDR1 reads SGDLS; CDR2 reads YYNGEE. This CDR3 has 15 residues.

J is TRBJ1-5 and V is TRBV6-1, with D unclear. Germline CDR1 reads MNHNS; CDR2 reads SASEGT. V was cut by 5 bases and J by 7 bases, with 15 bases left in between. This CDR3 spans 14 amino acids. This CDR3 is CASSPGRYGQPQHF. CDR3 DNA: TGTGCCAGCAGTCCGGGTCGTTATGGCCAGCCCCAGCATTTT.